The clone carrying this T cell receptor (beta chain) was observed a few times. Its matching antigen is unknown. Individual cDNA molecules were tagged with unique molecular identifiers, the study reported. One entry per CDR3 protein results from TCRdb running MiXCR on the 5' RACE reads. This table holds 99,000 or so distinct CDR3 sequences, around 16% found once. This entry belongs to a study of early T cells in non-severe SARS-CoV-2 infection. Overall study: Chains were unpaired, as sequencing was done on bulk RNA from unsorted whole blood.

Study conclusions and caveats: Comparison of clonotypes with VDJdb favored anti-spike CD8 responses while missing private and CD4 specificities.

CDR3 length equals 12 residues. The germline V and J ends were trimmed by 0 bases and 6 bases, with 5 bases remaining between them. Germline V lookup: CDR1 SGHRS, CDR2 YFSETQ. This clonotype was sampled from an adult who was a healthcare worker with PCR-confirmed SARS-CoV-2 infection or an uninfected control (not recorded which). The chain uses TRBV5-1 and TRBJ2-3, with D unresolved. The material sequenced was whole blood. As DNA, the CDR3 is TGCGCCAGCAGCTTGGGTAAGGATACGCAGTATTTT. It encodes CASSLGKDTQYF.